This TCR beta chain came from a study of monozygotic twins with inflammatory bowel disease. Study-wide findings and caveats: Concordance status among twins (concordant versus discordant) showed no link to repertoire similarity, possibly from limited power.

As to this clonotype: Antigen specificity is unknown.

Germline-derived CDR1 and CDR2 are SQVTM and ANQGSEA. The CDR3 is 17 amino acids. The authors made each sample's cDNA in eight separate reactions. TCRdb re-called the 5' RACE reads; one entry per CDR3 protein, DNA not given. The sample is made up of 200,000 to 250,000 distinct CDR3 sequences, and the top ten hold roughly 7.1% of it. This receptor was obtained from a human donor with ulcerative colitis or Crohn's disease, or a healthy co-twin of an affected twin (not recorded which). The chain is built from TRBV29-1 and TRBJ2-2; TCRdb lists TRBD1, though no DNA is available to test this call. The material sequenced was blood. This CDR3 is CSVAYAIRTGHTGELFF.